The 10 T cell receptor beta chains below were found in one sample sequenced in a study of shared clonotypes between healthy human individuals. TCRdb's table, derived via immunoSEQ multiplex PCR, lists solely in-frame clones and lacks some. Among some 2.3 million clones listed, about 92% were seen once. The sample was naive CD4+ T cells from PBMCs. Stated subset: CD45RA+ positively selected. The receptors originated from a man younger than 30 in good health. Some clones in this sample may be carry-over from other donors' samples.

The chain joins TRBV7-2 to TRBJ2-1; perhaps TRBD1 as D (6 bases). The CDR3 has 15 residues. With 2 bases removed from V and 4 bases from J, the gap between germline ends came to 12 bases. Germline CDR1 SGHTA, CDR2 FQGNSA. CDR3 residues: CASSLRDRRYNEQFF. The CDR3 DNA reads TGTGCCAGCAGCTTACGAGACAGGCGGTACAATGAGCAGTTCTTC.

The gene calls are TRBV7-9 and TRBJ1-2; D remains ambiguous. The CDR3 runs 14 residues. Germline CDR1 SEHNR, CDR2 FQNEAQ (reference sequence). V dropped 0 bases and J dropped 8 bases, with 13 bases sitting between them. CDR3 region: CASSLAADTRGYTF. In DNA form, the CDR3 reads TGTGCCAGCAGCTTAGCGGCCGACACGAGGGGCTACACCTTC.

The V call is TRBV27, the J call TRBJ2-1; TRBD2 matches at 10 bases. V trimming: 2 bases; J trimming: 2 bases; junction bases outside the gene matches: 9. The CDR3 spans 18 residues. Looked up from germline, CDR1 is MNHEY and CDR2 is SMNVEV (reference sequence). CDR3 sequence (DNA): TGTGCCAGCAGTTTACGCCTAGCGGGAGCGGGACCCTACAATGAGCAGTTCTTC. Amino acid sequence: CASSLRLAGAGPYNEQFF.

This rearrangement joins TRBV4-1 to TRBJ2-3; D may match TRBD1 or TRBD2 (5 bases each). Trimming stripped 1 base from V and 5 bases from J, with 13 bases between. Per the germline V gene, CDR1 is MGHRA and CDR2 is YSYEKL. This CDR3 contains 15 residues. CDR3 loop: CASSQVGGAIDTQYF. The CDR3 DNA reads as TGCGCCAGCAGCCAAGTTGGGGGAGCGATAGATACGCAGTATTTT.

V usage is TRBV19 and J usage is TRBJ2-7; 9 nucleotides align to TRBD1. With 6 bases clipped from V and 6 bases from J, the junction kept 6 bases outside the gene matches. CDR3 length: 13 residues. The germline gives CDR1 LNHDA, CDR2 SQIVND (reference sequence). The CDR3 loop is CASRAQGALEQYF. In DNA, the CDR3 is TGTGCCAGTAGGGCACAGGGGGCCCTCGAGCAGTACTTC.

The chain combines TRBV9 with TRBJ2-7; 10 bases align to TRBD2. Trimming took 4 bases from V and 5 from J; bases not matched to a gene: 9. Looked up from germline, CDR1 is SGDLS and CDR2 is YYNGEE. The CDR3 loop spans 15 amino acids. Written as DNA, the CDR3 is TGTGCCAGCAGCCTCCGGCTAGCGGGAGTTGACGAGCAGTACTTC. It translates to CASSLRLAGVDEQYF.

The count of this clone is one. The J gene is TRBJ2-7, the V gene TRBV9, with D uncertain. CDR1 and CDR2 from the germline V gene are SGDLS and YYNGEE. This CDR3 is 13 amino acids long. The V and J ends lost 0 bases and 3 bases respectively, with 7 bases between them. CDR3 protein: CASSVAGNYEQYF. The CDR3 nucleotides read TGTGCCAGCAGCGTAGCGGGCAACTACGAGCAGTACTTC.

A single count supports this clone. The genes are TRBV5-1 and TRBJ1-3; no firm D call. The length of the CDR3 is 15 residues. The V and J ends lost 0 bases and 2 bases respectively, with 9 bases between them. CDR1 is SGHRS, CDR2 YFSETQ, per germline. Here the CDR3 DNA reads TGCGCCAGCAGCTTGGAGGTTTCGGCTGGAAACACCATATATTTT. Amino acid sequence: CASSLEVSAGNTIYF.

The chain links TRBV19 to TRBJ2-2; 10 bases map to TRBD2. Per germline, CDR1 LNHDA and CDR2 SQIVND (reference sequence). The V segment lost 9 bases and the J segment 2 bases; nucleotides outside the gene matches: 6. The CDR3 covers 15 residues. The CDR3: CASQGLAANTGELFF. CDR3 in DNA: TGTGCCAGCCAAGGACTAGCGGCAAACACCGGGGAGCTGTTTTTT.

This clone was detected only once. This chain uses TRBV28 with TRBJ2-7; TRBD2 agrees at 9 bases. The CDR3 length is 16 residues. The germline V gene encodes CDR1 MDHEN and CDR2 SYDVKM. The V segment lost 6 bases and the J segment 6 bases; nucleotides outside the gene matches: 15. CDR3 nucleotide sequence: TGTGCCAGCAGAGCCTCCGGCGGGAGGGCCCGGGCCGAGCAGTACTTC. This codes for CASRASGGRARAEQYF.